The clone carrying this T cell receptor beta chain occurred many times. Its specificity is unknown. This sample was included in a study of T-cell reconstitution after alpha-beta-depleted transplantation in children. Unique molecular identifiers were incorporated during preparation of the TCRbeta library. TCRdb re-derived calls from the PCR reads in MiXCR, one entry per CDR3 protein. The table lists some 70,000 distinct CDR3 sequences, roughly 5% of them singletons. Regarding the study as a whole: As was reported, about two months after transplant, alpha-beta T cells came from several hundred expanded graft clones.

The sequence derives from a boy under two years old who had a stem cell transplant for acute myeloid leukemia, so the T cells may come from the graft donor. The sample in question was PBMCs, mostly from graft donor cells, obtained 180 days after TCRalphabeta/CD19-depleted stem cell transplant.

CDR3 DNA: TGTGCCAGCAGTTACTCGACGACAGGTTCACCCCTCCACTTT. Translated: CASSYSTTGSPLHF. The J gene is TRBJ1-6, the V gene TRBV6-5; possible D gene TRBD1, 6 bases. V was cut by 0 bases and J by 9 bases, with 9 bases left in between. Germline V CDR1 and CDR2: MNHEY, SVGAGI. The CDR3 covers 14 residues.